A single sample gave rise to the 26 T cell receptor beta chains below, sequenced in a study of blood T cells in healthy people across ages. The use of a sample-barcoded 5' primer and a J-beta primer mix characterized a second PCR of about 7 to 12 cycles. TCRdb itself ran the 5' RACE reads through MiXCR, one entry per CDR3 protein. This sample yields 1.5 million to 2 million distinct CDR3 sequences, of which over 25% are seen a single time; approximately 7.7% belongs to the top ten. Material: blood. All receptors derive from a woman aged 25 to 39 in good health.

The rearrangement uses TRBV15 and TRBJ2-3; D is unresolved. CDR3 size: 13 residues. The ends were cut back, 2 bases at V and 2 bases at J, with 5 bases in the middle. Germline V lookup: CDR1 LNHNV, CDR2 YYDKDF (reference sequence). The CDR3 nucleotides read TGTGCCACCAGCAGATTAGACACAGATACGCAGTATTTT. This codes for CATSRLDTDTQYF.

The CDR3 DNA reads TGTGCCAGCAGCCCAACCACAGGGGAGGAGGAAAAACTGTTTTTT. It encodes CASSPTTGEEEKLFF. This chain uses TRBV12-3 or TRBV12-4 with TRBJ1-4, with TRBD1 matching 7 bases. The CDR3 runs 15 residues. V lost 6 bases to trimming and J lost 8 bases; unmatched junction nucleotides: 12.

Ten or more counts support this clonotype. The V gene is TRBV6-5, the J gene TRBJ2-7; TRBD1 aligns across 12 bases. Germline CDR1 reads MNHEY; CDR2 reads SVGAGI. V dropped 2 bases and J dropped 5; count of bases not matched to a gene: 7. This CDR3 region has 16 residues. CDR3 nucleotides: TGTGCCAGCAGTTACGGGACAGGGGGCGCAGGAAACGAGCAGTACTTC. Protein product: CASSYGTGGAGNEQYF.

This clonotype has ten or more counts. Germline and junction disagree at one end, which may indicate a read error. The chain combines TRBV12-3 or TRBV12-4 with TRBJ2-1; a possible D gene is TRBD1 (5 bases). The CDR3 runs to 11 residues. The CDR3 nucleotides are TGCGCCAGCAGGGTTCTCAATGAGCAGTTCTTC. Protein sequence: CASRVLNEQFF.

The sample holds a few counts of this clonotype. The V and J genes are TRBV7-9 and TRBJ1-1, with 7 bases fitting TRBD1. The length of the CDR3 is 15 residues. Trimming took 5 bases from V and 6 from J; bases not matched to a gene: 12. CDR1 and CDR2 (germline): SEHNR, FQNEAQ (reference sequence). CDR3 residues: CASSPPSQGLPEAFF. CDR3 in DNA: TGTGCCAGCAGCCCCCCCTCACAGGGGTTACCTGAAGCTTTCTTT.

Note on this clonotype: One junction end does not reproduce the germline sequence, and a read error may be involved. The rearrangement uses TRBV5-1 and TRBJ2-5, with D perhaps assigned TRBD1 or TRBD2 (5 bases each). The germline V gene encodes CDR1 SGHRS and CDR2 YFSETQ. The CDR3 loop spans 13 amino acids. CDR3 protein: CASSSGRQETLYF. CDR3 sequence (DNA): TGCGCCAGCAGCTCGGGACGCCAAGAGACCCTGTACTTC.

The V gene is TRBV7-2, the J gene TRBJ2-3, with a possible D match to TRBD1 (5 bases). This CDR3 contains 17 residues. Germline V gene lookup returns CDR1 SGHTA and CDR2 FQGNSA. Trimming took 5 bases from V and 5 from J, leaving 23 bases between them. CDR3 DNA sequence: TGTGCCAGCAGCCCAACCCGTTGGGCCCAGGGTGGAGATACGCAGTATTTT. Encoded protein: CASSPTRWAQGGDTQYF.

This clonotype showed up many times. One junction end does not reproduce the germline sequence, and a read error may be involved. The V call is TRBV7-3, the J call TRBJ2-3, with TRBD2 matching 7 bases. The CDR3 contains 15 residues. From germline, CDR1 is SGHTA and CDR2 FQGTGA. CDR3 nucleotides: TGCGCCAGCAGCCCTAGCGGTGGAGCCACAGATACGCAGTATTTT. Amino acid sequence: CASSPSGGATDTQYF.

The chain employs TRBV20-1 and TRBJ2-7; 10 bases are a match to TRBD2. The germline CDR1 and CDR2 sequences are DFQATT and SNEGSKA (reference sequence). Trimming cost V 5 bases and J 3 bases; bases outside gene matches: 10. There are 15 residues in the CDR3. The CDR3 region has the DNA TGCAGTGCTCCACGACTAGCGGGTGTGAGCTACGAGCAGTACTTC. This sequence encodes CSAPRLAGVSYEQYF.

This clonotype was seen more than once but under ten times. This sequence joins TRBV6-5 and TRBJ1-4; TRBD1 agrees at 8 bases. Germline V gives CDR1 MNHEY, CDR2 SVGAGI. V lost 6 bases and J lost 8; bases outside the gene matches: 5. There are 13 residues in the CDR3. The DNA of the CDR3 is TGTGCCAGCAGACAGGGGGGAGGCGAAAAACTGTTTTTT. Translating gives CASRQGGGEKLFF.

The chain uses TRBV20-1 and TRBJ2-1, with 8 positions matching TRBD2. V lost 5 bases to trimming and J lost 5 bases; unmatched junction nucleotides: 8. Germline V gene sequence: CDR1 DFQATT, CDR2 SNEGSKA (reference sequence). The CDR3 totals 14 residues. Here the CDR3 reads CSASRGGGDNEQFF. The CDR3 DNA sequence: TGCAGTGCTTCCCGGGGGGGCGGGGACAATGAGCAGTTCTTC.

To note about this clonotype: A much larger clone lies one base from this, so it may be a read error. The chain uses TRBV29-1 and TRBJ2-4; 7 bases fit TRBD1. Gene TRBJ2-7 matches the end of the DNA better, so the J call may be wrong. Germline values: CDR1 SQVTM, CDR2 ANQGSEA. The length of the CDR3 is 15 residues. The CDR3 is CNDDPGQRVSYEQYF. DNA of the CDR3: TGCAACGACGACCCGGGACAGAGGGTATCTTACGAGCAGTACTTC.

This clonotype has a count of ten or more. CDR3 in amino acids: CASSLLTDYGYTF. In DNA form, the CDR3 reads TGTGCCAGCAGTTTATTAACAGACTATGGCTACACCTTC. This chain joins TRBV7-9 and TRBJ1-2; D uncertain. V gave up 6 bases and J gave up 3 bases, with 11 bases separating them. The germline V gene has CDR1 SEHNR and CDR2 FQNEAQ (reference sequence). There are 13 residues in the CDR3.

This rearrangement joins TRBV4-1 to TRBJ2-1; 8 nucleotides line up with TRBD1. Per germline, CDR1 MGHRA and CDR2 YSYEKL. The length of the CDR3 is 13 residues. J was trimmed by 8 bases and V by 1 base; bases with no gene match: 1. CDR3 nucleotides: TGCGCCAGCAGCCAAGTGACAGGGGATGAGCAGTTCTTC. Protein sequence: CASSQVTGDEQFF.

The rearrangement links TRBV7-9 to TRBJ2-5, with D perhaps TRBD2 (5 bases). V was trimmed by 7 bases and J by 4 bases, leaving 22 bases between them. Germline lookup yields CDR1 SEHNR and CDR2 FQNEAQ (reference sequence). This CDR3 has 16 amino acids. CDR3 sequence (DNA): TGTGCCAGCACCCCATACTTATCCGGGGATCGAGAGACCCAGTACTTC. This codes for CASTPYLSGDRETQYF.

This clonotype has just a few counts. The chain uses TRBV5-1 and TRBJ2-7, with unresolved D. CDR3 length: 14 residues. Germline CDR1 SGHRS, CDR2 YFSETQ. Trimming cost V 4 bases and J 5 bases, with 16 bases left between them. The CDR3 bases are TGCGCCAGCAGCCCGTCAGGTTTTAGAGACGAGCAGTACTTC. Translated, it gives CASSPSGFRDEQYF.

The rearrangement links TRBV19 to TRBJ2-3; D could derive from TRBD1 or TRBD2 (5 bases each). V dropped 6 bases and J dropped 6 bases, with 22 bases sitting between them. Germline assignment: CDR1 LNHDA and CDR2 SQIVND (reference sequence). The CDR3 spans 16 residues. CDR3: CASSPLGPQSVDTQYF. The CDR3 DNA is TGTGCCAGTAGCCCACTGGGACCCCAATCCGTGGATACGCAGTATTTT.

V and J are TRBV12-3 or TRBV12-4 and TRBJ1-1; perhaps TRBD1 as D (6 bases). The CDR3 has 13 residues. The V gene lost 6 bases and the J gene lost 5 bases, with 13 bases spanning the gap. The CDR3 DNA reads as TGTGCCAGCAGCCGAAACCAGGGGACTGAAGCTTTCTTT. This codes for CASSRNQGTEAFF.

The CDR3, as DNA: TGTGCCAGCAGCTGTAGTAGCAGTGGGGGGGAAAAACTGTTTTTT. It specifies CASSCSSSGGEKLFF. The chain employs TRBV7-2 and TRBJ1-4, with TRBD1 as a possible D gene (5 bases). Germline lookup yields CDR1 SGHTA and CDR2 FQGNSA. The V gene lost 4 bases and the J gene lost 8 bases, with 17 bases spanning the gap. The CDR3 extends over 15 amino acids.

The rearrangement joins TRBV2 to TRBJ2-7; tentatively, D is TRBD2 (6 bases). The CDR3 runs 16 residues. The germline V gene encodes CDR1 SNHLY and CDR2 FYNNEI. V was clipped by 4 bases and J by 2 bases, with 18 bases between them. CDR3 sequence reads: CASSVPGGANTYEQYF. Written as DNA, the CDR3 is TGTGCCAGCAGTGTCCCCGGAGGGGCCAACACCTACGAGCAGTACTTC.

The genes are TRBV3-1 and TRBJ2-2; D perhaps matches TRBD1 (6 bases). The ends were cut back, 7 bases at V and 0 bases at J, with 15 bases in the middle. The V gene's germline CDR1 is LGHDT and CDR2 YNNKEL (reference sequence). The CDR3 spans 16 residues. CDR3 DNA sequence: TGTGCCAGCAACCCCCGAAGACAGGCGAACACCGGGGAGCTGTTTTTT. The encoded protein is CASNPRRQANTGELFF.

The CDR3: CASSSGGGIETQYF. The CDR3 DNA sequence: TGCGCCAGCAGCAGCGGGGGAGGCATAGAGACCCAGTACTTC. V gene TRBV5-1 combines with J gene TRBJ2-5; 8 bases map to TRBD2. Germline assignment: CDR1 SGHRS and CDR2 YFSETQ. The CDR3 length is 14 residues. The ends lost 4 bases at V and 4 bases at J; junction bases unmatched: 6.

Ten or more counts support this clonotype. The CDR3 loop is CASRPGDRAAWLGTQYF. The CDR3 region has the DNA TGTGCCAGCAGACCCGGCGACAGGGCGGCTTGGTTAGGGACCCAGTACTTC. The gene calls are TRBV28 and TRBJ2-5; 7 bases map to TRBD1. V shed 6 bases, J shed 7 bases, and the junction held 20 bases outside the gene matches. CDR3 size: 17 residues. Germline CDR1 reads MDHEN; CDR2 reads SYDVKM. Full variable domain (outside the CDR3, taken from reference TRBV28 and TRBJ2-5): DVKVTQSSRYLVKRTGEKVFLECVQDMDHENMFWYRQDPGLGLRLIYFSYDVKMKEKGDIPEGYSVSREKKERFSLILESASTNQTSMYLCASRPGDRAAWLGTQYFGPGTRLLVL.

Points on this clonotype: Possible read error: a much larger clone is one base away. This sequence joins TRBV4-3 and TRBJ2-7; tentatively, D is TRBD1 (6 bases). Looked up from germline, CDR1 is LGHNA and CDR2 is YSLEER. The CDR3 sequence is 14 residues long. Trimming stripped 0 bases from V and 6 bases from J, with 12 bases between. The chain's CDR3 is CASSQEFTGSEQYF. The CDR3 region has the DNA TGCGCCAGCAGCCAAGAATTCACAGGGAGCGAGCAGTACTTC.

To note about this clonotype: This may be a read error, as it is one base from a much larger clone. The CDR3 reads CTSSLARGRGYTF. DNA of the CDR3: TGTACCAGCAGCTTAGCGCGGGGCAGGGGCTACACCTTC. J is TRBJ1-2 and V is TRBV7-2, with a possible D match to TRBD1 (5 bases). CDR1 SGHTA and CDR2 FQGNSA come from the germline V gene. CDR3 length: 13 amino acids. The V gene lost 0 bases and the J gene lost 8 bases, with 10 bases spanning the gap. Full variable domain (rest looked up from reference TRBV7-2 and TRBJ1-2): GAGVSQSPSNKVTEKGKDVELRCDPISGHTALYWYRQSLGQGLEFLIYFQGNSAPDKSGLPSDRFSAERTGGSVSTLTIQRTQQEDSAVYLCTSSLARGRGYTFGSGTRLTVV.

The chain has TRBV28 and TRBJ2-3; D might be TRBD1 (6 bases). The V gene lost 8 bases and the J gene lost 4 bases, with 13 bases spanning the gap. There are 13 residues in the CDR3. The germline V gene has CDR1 MDHEN and CDR2 SYDVKM. The CDR3 sequence: CASGGTGSDTQYF. The CDR3 region has the DNA TGTGCCAGCGGGGGTACAGGGTCAGATACGCAGTATTTT.